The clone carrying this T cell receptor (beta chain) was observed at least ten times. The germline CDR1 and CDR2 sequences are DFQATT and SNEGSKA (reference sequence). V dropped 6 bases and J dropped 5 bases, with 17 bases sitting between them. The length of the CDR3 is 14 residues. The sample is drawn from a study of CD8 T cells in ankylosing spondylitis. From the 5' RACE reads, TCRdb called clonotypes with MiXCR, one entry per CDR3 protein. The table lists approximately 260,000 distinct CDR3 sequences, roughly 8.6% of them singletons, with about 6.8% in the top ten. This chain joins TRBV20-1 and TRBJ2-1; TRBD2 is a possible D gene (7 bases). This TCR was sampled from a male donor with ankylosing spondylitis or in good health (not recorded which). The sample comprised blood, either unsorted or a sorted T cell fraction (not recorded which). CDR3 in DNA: TGCAGTGCCCAAACGGGGGGCGGGGACAATGAGCAGTTCTTC. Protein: CSAQTGGGDNEQFF.